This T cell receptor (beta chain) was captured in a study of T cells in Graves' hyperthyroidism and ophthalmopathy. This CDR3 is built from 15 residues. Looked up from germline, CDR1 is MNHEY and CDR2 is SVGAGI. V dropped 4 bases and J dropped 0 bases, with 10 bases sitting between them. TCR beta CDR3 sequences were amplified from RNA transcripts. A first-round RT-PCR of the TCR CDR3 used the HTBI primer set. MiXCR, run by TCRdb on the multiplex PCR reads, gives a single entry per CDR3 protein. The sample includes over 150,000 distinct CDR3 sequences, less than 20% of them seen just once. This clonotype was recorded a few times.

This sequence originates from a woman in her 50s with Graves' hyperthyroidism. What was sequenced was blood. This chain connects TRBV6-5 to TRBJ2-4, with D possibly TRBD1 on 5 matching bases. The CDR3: CASSSHRIAKNIQYF. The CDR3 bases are TGTGCCAGCAGTTCTCACAGGATAGCCAAAAACATTCAGTACTTC.